Listed below are T cell receptor beta chains from one sample, sequenced in a study of monozygotic twins with inflammatory bowel disease. TCRdb reprocessed the 5' RACE reads, keeping one entry per CDR3 protein, no DNA. The sample includes approximately 400,000 distinct CDR3 sequences. Sequenced input: blood. The receptor set was obtained from a human donor with ulcerative colitis or Crohn's disease, or a healthy co-twin of an affected twin (not recorded which). Each CDR3 is given with its conserved first and last residue. Each record gives: V gene, CDR3 length, J gene, CDR3 protein.

V: TRBV4-3; length: 18; J: TRBJ2-7; CDR3: CASSQDGLAGGASYEQYF
V: TRBV18; length: 17; J: TRBJ1-5; CDR3: CASSSRGTGVSNQPQHF
V: TRBV20-1; length: 14; J: TRBJ2-3; CDR3: CSASRQGGADTQYF
V: TRBV5-1; length: 16; J: TRBJ1-1; CDR3: CASSSGTGFLLTEAFF
V: TRBV20-1; length: 14; J: TRBJ2-2; CDR3: CRAGTSGRGGELFF
V: TRBV12-3/TRBV12-4; length: 15; J: TRBJ1-2; CDR3: CASSFSLTTGYGYTF
V: TRBV18; length: 15; J: TRBJ2-7; CDR3: CASSPNAGVLSEQYF
V: TRBV30; length: 12; J: TRBJ2-7; CDR3: CAWSSLGQREYF
V: TRBV5-1; length: 14; J: TRBJ1-1; CDR3: CASRPYDRNTEAFF
V: TRBV6-7; length: 19; J: TRBJ2-1; CDR3: CASSQRLEGSGSLLREQFF
V: TRBV28; length: 11; J: TRBJ2-7; CDR3: CASSTLNEQYF
V: TRBV2; length: 14; J: TRBJ2-5; CDR3: CATNRQGWEETQYF
V: TRBV6-1; length: 16; J: TRBJ2-1; CDR3: CASSERATGYYNEQFF
V: TRBV3-1; length: 12; J: TRBJ2-7; CDR3: CASSRDLGEQYF
V: TRBV3-1; length: 14; J: TRBJ1-1; CDR3: CASSQTDRGTEAFF
V: TRBV6-2/TRBV6-3; length: 16; J: TRBJ2-3; CDR3: CASSSRLAGYTDTQYF
V: TRBV30; length: 13; J: TRBJ2-7; CDR3: CAWSGTGYYEQYF
V: TRBV30; length: 13; J: TRBJ1-2; CDR3: CAFPGQGVGGYTF
V: TRBV7-9; length: 16; J: TRBJ2-1; CDR3: CASSFIAGSLRGEQFF
V: TRBV7-2; length: 13; J: TRBJ1-1; CDR3: CASSLRVFTEAFF
V: TRBV7-2; length: 16; J: TRBJ1-1; CDR3: CASSTGHLKWGTEAFF
V: TRBV28; length: 13; J: TRBJ2-1; CDR3: CASSLGGANEQLF
V: TRBV6-2/TRBV6-3; length: 15; J: TRBJ2-2; CDR3: CASSYGPLQTGELFF
V: TRBV5-5; length: 15; J: TRBJ2-7; CDR3: CASSLTGQAYYEQYF
V: TRBV7-9; length: 15; J: TRBJ2-1; CDR3: CASSPATSGYNEQFF
V: TRBV20-1; length: 14; J: TRBJ1-5; CDR3: CSARDTRGRQPQHF
V: TRBV4-2; length: 20; J: TRBJ1-5; CDR3: CASSPPSGTGGTVGNQPQHF
V: TRBV18; length: 14; J: TRBJ1-2; CDR3: CASSPPWLTYGYTF
V: TRBV5-1; length: 14; J: TRBJ2-3; CDR3: CASSSPGRGGSQYF
V: TRBV4-2; length: 15; J: TRBJ2-4; CDR3: CASSQEVLAKNIQYF
V: TRBV5-1; length: 14; J: TRBJ2-7; CDR3: CASRRYRETYEQYF
V: TRBV9; length: 12; J: TRBJ2-5; CDR3: CASSKIGETQYF
V: TRBV7-3; length: 15; J: TRBJ2-1; CDR3: CASSSRNTAGNEQFF
V: TRBV20-1; length: 13; J: TRBJ1-5; CDR3: CSAREDNNQPQHF
V: TRBV20-1; length: 11; J: TRBJ2-5; CDR3: CSLLNGLAGVF
V: TRBV24-1; length: 15; J: TRBJ2-3; CDR3: CATSALAGGRDTQYF
V: TRBV5-1; length: 14; J: TRBJ2-5; CDR3: CASGDPGTEVDQYF
V: TRBV5-1; length: 15; J: TRBJ2-1; CDR3: CASSPDEIRGNEQFF
V: TRBV30; length: 14; J: TRBJ2-7; CDR3: CAWNLIRTSGEQYF
V: TRBV2; length: 14; J: TRBJ2-1; CDR3: CASSVGVPYNEQFF
V: TRBV12-3/TRBV12-4; length: 15; J: TRBJ1-1; CDR3: CASSTTGTGATEAFF
V: TRBV6-1; length: 14; J: TRBJ2-1; CDR3: CASSGGRNYNEQFF
V: TRBV27; length: 15; J: TRBJ2-3; CDR3: CASSTGTAVADTQYF
V: TRBV25-1; length: 16; J: TRBJ2-3; CDR3: CASSDSGRDLTDTQHF
V: TRBV20-1; length: 14; J: TRBJ1-2; CDR3: CSARPPGALDGYTF
V: TRBV30; length: 14; J: TRBJ1-1; CDR3: CAWSPTGAYTEAFF
V: TRBV6-5; length: 16; J: TRBJ1-3; CDR3: CASSYSGSPVGNTIYF
V: TRBV5-1; length: 15; J: TRBJ2-7; CDR3: CASSRADRGGPRQYF
V: TRBV5-1; length: 17; J: TRBJ1-1; CDR3: CASSLGSGALLNTEAFF
V: TRBV9; length: 15; J: TRBJ2-1; CDR3: CASSAHNGKANEQFF
V: TRBV28; length: 12; J: TRBJ1-2; CDR3: CASSFQGKGYTF
V: TRBV27; length: 14; J: TRBJ2-6; CDR3: CASSALSGANVLTF
V: TRBV7-6; length: 16; J: TRBJ2-2; CDR3: CASSLVGQGDIGELFF
V: TRBV6-2/TRBV6-3; length: 13; J: TRBJ2-5; CDR3: CAAARRWVETQYF
V: TRBV18; length: 16; J: TRBJ2-2; CDR3: CASSSTAGLNTGELFF
V: TRBV7-9; length: 14; J: TRBJ1-1; CDR3: CASSGPRRNTEAFF
V: TRBV29-1; length: 12; J: TRBJ2-3; CDR3: CSVALVTDTQYF
V: TRBV19; length: 15; J: TRBJ1-5; CDR3: CASSIGGDSNQPQHF
V: TRBV15; length: 13; J: TRBJ2-7; CDR3: CATRDTDSYEQYF